The 31 T cell receptor beta chains below all came from one sample that was sequenced in a study of T cell responses to AZD1222 COVID-19 vaccine. Here immunoSEQ multiplex PCR was the method, and the copy in TCRdb shows in-frame clones only, minus some. The table includes roughly 150,000 clones, more than 85% detected once. The sample in question was peripheral blood, obtained on day 0 of AZD1222 vaccination. The receptor source for this set is an adult in good health.

The chain couples TRBV2 to TRBJ2-7; 7 positions agree with TRBD2. CDR1 and CDR2 from the germline V gene are SNHLY and FYNNEI. With V trimmed by 4 bases and J by 2 bases, 8 bases remained unmatched. The CDR3 is 15 amino acids. The CDR3: CASSGGRVVTYEQYF. The CDR3, as DNA: TGTGCCAGCAGTGGAGGGAGGGTGGTAACCTACGAGCAGTACTTC.

This clone was observed once. The chain combines TRBV5-1 with TRBJ1-2; 8 bases are a match to TRBD1. The J segment lost 4 bases and the V segment lost 2 bases, leaving 4 bases of the junction unmatched. Per the germline V gene, CDR1 is SGHRS and CDR2 is YFSETQ. The CDR3 contains 14 residues. The CDR3 region is CASSFRTGTYGYTF. In DNA, the CDR3 is TGCGCCAGCAGCTTTCGGACAGGGACCTATGGCTACACCTTC.

V gene TRBV27 combines with J gene TRBJ2-1; tentatively, D is TRBD1 or TRBD2 (5 bases each). Deletions cut 5 bases from V and 8 bases from J, with 19 bases between. Germline CDR1 is MNHEY and CDR2 is SMNVEV (reference sequence). This CDR3 comprises 15 residues. The CDR3 sequence is CASSPRWGSKDEQFF. DNA for the CDR3: TGTGCCAGCAGTCCTCGGTGGGGGAGTAAAGATGAGCAGTTCTTC.

This chain joins TRBV7-2 and TRBJ2-7, with D unresolved. The germline V and J ends were trimmed by 5 bases and 4 bases, with 18 bases remaining between them. CDR1 and CDR2 from the germline V gene are SGHTA and FQGNSA. The length of the CDR3 is 15 residues. The CDR3 bases are TGTGCCAGCAGCCCTACTTGGGTGTCAAGGTACGAGCAGTACTTC. This gives the protein CASSPTWVSRYEQYF.

This clone was detected only a few times. The genes are TRBV7-3 and TRBJ2-7; 10 bases agree with TRBD2. Germline V gene data show CDR1 as SGHTA and CDR2 as FQGTGA. Trimming cost V 6 bases and J 4 bases; bases outside gene matches: 12. CDR3 length equals 16 residues. The CDR3 DNA reads TGTGCCAGCAGTCCCGGTCCCGGGACTAGCGTGTACGAGCAGTACTTC. Translated, it gives CASSPGPGTSVYEQYF. The full variable domain, completed using reference TRBV7-3 and TRBJ2-7, is GAGVSQTPSNKVTEKGKYVELRCDPISGHTALYWYRQSLGQGPEFLIYFQGTGAADDSGLPNDRFFAVRPEGSVSTLKIQRTERGDSAVYLCASSPGPGTSVYEQYFGPGTRLTVT.

The V call is TRBV12-3 or TRBV12-4, the J call TRBJ1-3, with D unresolved. With 5 bases removed from V and 4 bases from J, the gap between germline ends came to 6 bases. CDR3 length: 12 residues. The CDR3 loop is CASSPWGNTIYF. Here the CDR3 DNA reads TGTGCCAGCAGTCCTTGGGGAAACACCATATATTTT.

The CDR3 sequence: CASSVEDYRGGGTDTQYF. CDR3 bases: TGTGCCAGCAGCGTAGAGGACTACAGGGGGGGAGGCACAGATACGCAGTATTTT. The gene calls are TRBV9 and TRBJ2-3, with D maybe TRBD1 (8 bases). Germline CDR1 SGDLS, CDR2 YYNGEE. Trimming took off 0 bases at V and 1 base at J, with 18 bases between the two ends. The CDR3 covers 18 residues.

This clone appeared a single time. The V and J genes are TRBV19 and TRBJ1-5; 8 nucleotides align to TRBD1. Germline V gives CDR1 LNHDA, CDR2 SQIVND (reference sequence). This CDR3 comprises 15 residues. V was pared by 2 bases and J by 1 base, with 1 base of the junction left unmatched. CDR3 DNA sequence: TGTGCCAGTAGTATATGGACAGGGAGCAATCAGCCCCAGCATTTT. Protein: CASSIWTGSNQPQHF.

V gene TRBV12-5 combines with J gene TRBJ1-2; D gene unclear. The germline V gene encodes CDR1 LGHNT and CDR2 FRNRAP. Trimming took 1 base from V and 8 from J, leaving 8 bases between them. The CDR3 contains 12 residues. CDR3 DNA: TGTGCTAGTGGTTTGGCATTTGCCGGCTACACCTTC. Translating it yields CASGLAFAGYTF.

The rearrangement links TRBV5-4 to TRBJ2-3; 16 nucleotides line up with TRBD2. CDR1 SGHNT and CDR2 YYREEE come from the germline V gene (reference sequence). The CDR3 covers 18 residues. Germline trimming cut 4 bases from V and 6 bases from J; bases unmatched to any gene: 11. CDR3 bases: TGTGCCAGCAGCGTGGGACTAGCGGGAGGGCCGGGTGCCGATACGCAGTATTTT. This encodes CASSVGLAGGPGADTQYF.

The chain joins TRBV5-1 to TRBJ1-2, with 8 bases fitting TRBD1. The V segment lost 0 bases and the J segment 4 bases; nucleotides outside the gene matches: 5. CDR1 is SGHRS and CDR2 is YFSETQ in the germline V gene. This CDR3 comprises 15 residues. This CDR3 is CASSLVQGGAYGYTF. The CDR3 nucleotides read TGCGCCAGCAGCTTGGTACAGGGGGGCGCCTATGGCTACACCTTC.

The chain couples TRBV3-1 (or the pseudogene TRBV3-2) to TRBJ1-4; a weak D match, TRBD1 (5 bases). With 1 base removed from V and 15 bases from J, the gap between germline ends came to 21 bases. The CDR3 sequence is 15 residues long. Germline assignment: CDR1 LGHDT and CDR2 YNNKEL (reference sequence). The CDR3 loop reads CASSQVMGTRDDVFF. DNA of the CDR3: TGTGCCAGCAGCCAAGTAATGGGGACTCGAGACGATGTGTTTTTT.

The V and J genes are TRBV27 and TRBJ1-2; 7 bases line up with TRBD1. The ends lost 5 bases at V and 5 bases at J; junction bases unmatched: 11. This CDR3 comprises 15 residues. Per germline, CDR1 MNHEY and CDR2 SMNVEV (reference sequence). Here the CDR3 DNA reads TGTGCCAGCAGTCCCGGACAGGCCAGAGGTTATGGCTACACCTTC. It translates to CASSPGQARGYGYTF.

This chain links TRBV12-5 with TRBJ2-2; D ambiguous. Germline V gene lookup returns CDR1 LGHNT and CDR2 FRNRAP. The CDR3 spans 13 residues. V lost 4 bases to trimming and J lost 4 bases, with 7 bases between them. The CDR3 region is CASGSGGTGELFF. The CDR3 DNA follows: TGTGCTAGTGGTTCAGGTGGCACCGGGGAGCTGTTTTTT.

The chain is built from TRBV5-1 and TRBJ1-1, with D tentatively TRBD1 (6 bases). Trimming left V 5 bases short and J 4 bases short, with 24 bases between. Germline CDR1 reads SGHRS; CDR2 reads YFSETQ. CDR3 size: 17 residues. The CDR3 DNA follows: TGCGCCAGCAGGGGTGAGGTGGGGGCCTCGAGGTTCACTGAAGCTTTCTTT. Its translation is CASRGEVGASRFTEAFF.

The rearrangement uses TRBV14 and TRBJ2-7; D is undetermined. Trimming removed 5 bases at V and 3 bases at J, with 8 bases between. The CDR3 spans 12 residues. Germline CDR1 SGHDN, CDR2 FVKESK. DNA for the CDR3: TGTGCCAGCAGCTTGAACCTCTACGAGCAGTACTTC. Protein: CASSLNLYEQYF.

This chain links TRBV6-5 with TRBJ1-2; D perhaps matches TRBD1 (6 bases). The germline V gene encodes CDR1 MNHEY and CDR2 SVGAGI. The CDR3 loop spans 16 amino acids. Trimming removed 0 bases at V and 0 bases at J, with 11 bases between. CDR3 residues: CASSYSGRGANYGYTF. The CDR3 DNA is TGTGCCAGCAGTTACTCTGGCAGGGGTGCTAACTATGGCTACACCTTC.

The chain joins TRBV29-1 to TRBJ2-1, with 7 bases lining up with TRBD2. Germline assignment: CDR1 SQVTM and CDR2 ANQGSEA. The CDR3 length is 13 residues. The CDR3 DNA sequence: TGCAGTAAACTAGCGTGGGAGGGAGAAGAGCAGTTCTTC. This translates into CSKLAWEGEEQFF.

The sample holds one count of this clone. The chain employs TRBV14 and TRBJ2-7; D unclear. CDR3 length: 13 residues. V was trimmed by 6 bases and J by 5 bases, leaving 14 bases between them. Germline CDR1 SGHDN, CDR2 FVKESK. The CDR3 sequence is CASSHGIFNEQYF. CDR3 in DNA: TGTGCCAGCAGTCACGGAATTTTCAACGAGCAGTACTTC.

This clone was detected only once. The chain carries TRBV7-7 and TRBJ2-5; D is unresolved. Germline values: CDR1 SSHAT, CDR2 FNYEAQ (reference sequence). Trimming shortened V by 5 bases and J by 4 bases, and 11 bases separated the two germline ends. The CDR3 has 13 residues. The CDR3 sequence: CASSRRVRETQYF. CDR3 bases: TGTGCCAGCAGCAGACGGGTACGAGAGACCCAGTACTTC.

The chain combines TRBV18 with TRBJ1-1; D is unresolved. CDR1 and CDR2 (germline): KGHSH, LQKENI. The V end lost 1 base, the J end lost 6 bases, and 6 bases lay between the germline ends. The CDR3 is 12 residues long. The CDR3 loop is CASSPQPAEAFF. The CDR3, as DNA: TGTGCCAGCTCACCACAACCTGCTGAAGCTTTCTTT.

V usage is TRBV15 and J usage is TRBJ2-3; 9 positions agree with TRBD1. Germline V gene data show CDR1 as LNHNV and CDR2 as YYDKDF (reference sequence). Trimming removed 4 bases from V and 4 bases from J; junction bases left unmatched: 6. The CDR3 has 15 amino acids. For the CDR3, the DNA is TGTGCCACCAGCATACCGGGACAGGGAGCAGATACGCAGTATTTT. Its translation is CATSIPGQGADTQYF. The complete variable domain, with remaining parts taken from reference TRBV15 and TRBJ2-3, reads DAMVIQNPRYQVTQFGKPVTLSCSQTLNHNVMYWYQQKSSQAPKLLFHYYDKDFNNEADTPDNFQSRRPNTSFCFLDIRSPGLGDTAMYLCATSIPGQGADTQYFGPGTRLTVL.

DNA of the CDR3: TGCAGTGCTCCAAGGTCAGAGACCCAGTACTTC. It is translated as CSAPRSETQYF. The chain uses TRBV20-1 and TRBJ2-5; D not certain. The CDR3 spans 11 residues. The V end lost 5 bases, the J end lost 4 bases, and 8 bases lay between the germline ends. In germline, CDR1 is DFQATT, CDR2 SNEGSKA (reference sequence).

This rearrangement joins TRBV12-3 or TRBV12-4 to TRBJ2-7; no firm D call. The CDR3 is 13 residues long. The V gene lost 4 bases and the J gene lost 7 bases, with 14 bases spanning the gap. The CDR3 is CASSSRGSREQYF. CDR3 bases: TGTGCCAGCAGTTCCCGAGGATCGAGGGAGCAGTACTTC.

This CDR3 reads CASSLTLATYNEQFF. The CDR3 nucleotides are TGTGCCAGCAGCTTGACTCTAGCGACCTACAATGAGCAGTTCTTC. The chain is built from TRBV5-4 and TRBJ2-1, with D perhaps TRBD2 (6 bases). The CDR3 is made up of 15 amino acids. The germline V gene has CDR1 SGHNT and CDR2 YYREEE (reference sequence). Trimming cost V 1 base and J 2 bases, with 10 bases left between them.

The chain has TRBV30 and TRBJ2-1; possibly TRBD2 for D (6 bases). The CDR3 is 15 amino acids. Germline CDR1 is GTSNPN and CDR2 is SVGIG (reference sequence). V was trimmed by 2 bases and J by 6 bases, leaving 17 bases between them. The CDR3 protein is CAWSHPGVHGNEQFF. CDR3 nucleotide sequence: TGTGCCTGGAGTCACCCGGGAGTTCACGGCAATGAGCAGTTCTTC.

The V and J genes are TRBV20-1 and TRBJ2-5; no clear D gene. This CDR3 contains 11 residues. V lost 7 bases and J lost 4, with 10 bases in between. Germline assignment: CDR1 DFQATT and CDR2 SNEGSKA (reference sequence). CDR3 sequence reads: CSVGRLETQYF. CDR3 DNA: TGCAGTGTTGGACGGTTAGAGACCCAGTACTTC.

The V and J genes are TRBV2 and TRBJ1-2; 8 bases match TRBD1. The CDR3 runs to 14 residues. Germline CDR1 is SNHLY and CDR2 is FYNNEI. V shed 2 bases and J 4 bases; nucleotides not matched to a gene: 3. CDR3 region: CASSEQGASYGYTF. CDR3 coding DNA: TGTGCCAGCAGTGAACAGGGGGCCAGCTATGGCTACACCTTC.

This clone was seen a single time. The chain carries TRBV21-1 and TRBJ1-3; the table calls TRBD1, which could not be checked here. TRBV21-1 counts as a pseudogene. The CDR3 runs 17 residues. This chain's CDR3 is CASSKDVDRHSGNTIYF. Written as DNA, the CDR3 is TGTGCCAGCAGCAAAGACGTAGACAGACACTCTGGAAACACCATATATTTT.

CDR3 in amino acids: CASSPSQHRGYEQYF. The CDR3 bases are TGTGCCAGCAGCCCTTCTCAGCACAGGGGCTACGAGCAGTACTTC. The V gene is TRBV7-9, the J gene TRBJ2-7; 7 bases map to TRBD1. CDR3 length equals 15 residues. J was trimmed by 3 bases and V by 5 bases; bases with no gene match: 10. Germline assignment: CDR1 SEHNR and CDR2 FQNEAQ (reference sequence).

This CDR3 reads CSVVVSSYEQYF. DNA for the CDR3: TGCAGCGTTGTTGTCAGCTCCTACGAGCAGTACTTC. The chain has TRBV29-1 and TRBJ2-7, with D unresolved. V was shortened by 4 bases and J by 0 bases, with 7 bases between the two germline ends. Germline loops: CDR1 SQVTM, CDR2 ANQGSEA. This CDR3 has 12 residues.